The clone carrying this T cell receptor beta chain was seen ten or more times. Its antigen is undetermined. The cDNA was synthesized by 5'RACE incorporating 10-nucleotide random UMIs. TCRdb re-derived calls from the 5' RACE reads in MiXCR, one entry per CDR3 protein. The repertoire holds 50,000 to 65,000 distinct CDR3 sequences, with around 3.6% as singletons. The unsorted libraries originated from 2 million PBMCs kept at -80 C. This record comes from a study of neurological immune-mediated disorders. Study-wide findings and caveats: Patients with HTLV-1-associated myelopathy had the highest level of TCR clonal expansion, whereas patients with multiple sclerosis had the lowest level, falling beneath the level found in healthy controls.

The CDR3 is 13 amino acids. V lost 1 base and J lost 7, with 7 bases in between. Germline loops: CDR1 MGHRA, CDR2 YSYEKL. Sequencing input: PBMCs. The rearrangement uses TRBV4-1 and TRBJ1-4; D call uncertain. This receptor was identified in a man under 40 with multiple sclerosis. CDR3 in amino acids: CASSQVLSEKLFF. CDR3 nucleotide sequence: TGCGCCAGCAGCCAAGTGTTGAGTGAAAAACTGTTTTTT.